This T cell receptor (beta chain) was sequenced in a study of human T cells and chemical hapten exposure. Study outcomes and limitations: After DPC sensitization, TCRs above 1 in 1000 frequency showed no change. Counts of expanded TCRs at PT1 were positively correlated with patch test score.

This clonotype was seen ten or more times. Its antigen is not known. Time point noted: patch test 1, 2 weeks after DPC sensitization. Treatment: therapeutic diphenylcyclopropenone sensitization with weekly scalp DPC. Via MiXCR, TCRdb re-called the RACE reads, giving one row per CDR3 protein. The sample holds 370,000 or so distinct CDR3 sequences, 4.8% seen once. The germline CDR1 and CDR2 sequences are SGHTA and FQGNSA. This CDR3 is 15 amino acids long. The V end lost 4 bases, the J end lost 6 bases, and 18 bases lay between the germline ends. The TCR comes from a woman aged 50 to 60 with alopecia areata. Some clones in this sample may be carry-over from other donors' samples. This chain uses TRBV7-2 with TRBJ1-2; D not certain. Material: whole blood, obtained in connection with sensitization to the hapten diphenylcyclopropenone (DPC). CDR3 protein: CASSSSPRPQDGYTF. Written as DNA, the CDR3 is TGTGCCAGCAGCTCCTCCCCTAGGCCGCAGGATGGCTACACCTTC. Drawing the rest from reference TRBV7-2 and TRBJ1-2, the complete variable domain is GAGVSQSPSNKVTEKGKDVELRCDPISGHTALYWYRQSLGQGLEFLIYFQGNSAPDKSGLPSDRFSAERTGGSVSTLTIQRTQQEDSAVYLCASSSSPRPQDGYTFGSGTRLTVV.